Sequencing of this T cell receptor (beta chain) was carried out in a study of T cell clones after liver transplantation. In the study overall: A pre-transplant mixed lymphocyte reaction with TCRbeta sequencing defined graft-donor-reactive clones followed in post-transplant blood. Patients counted as tolerant after at least one year off all immunosuppression, enzymes not exceeding twice normal. Timepoints were pre-transplant, pre-withdrawal, and after withdrawal was completed or failed.

The data were produced by immunoSEQ multiplex PCR, yet TCRdb's version contains in-frame clones alone and is incomplete. The table has just over 60,000 clones, 71% seen once. Trimming removed 5 bases from V and 6 bases from J, with 8 bases in between. Looked up from germline, CDR1 is MGHDK and CDR2 is SYGVNS. The CDR3 contains 12 residues. A few counts support this clone. The clonotype comes from a human donor who received a liver transplant. The starting material was CD4+ T cells from blood, obtained before liver transplant. The rearrangement joins TRBV25-1 to TRBJ1-5, with D maybe TRBD1 (5 bases). CDR3 DNA: TGTGCCAGCAGTAAAGGGGTTCAGCCCCAGCATTTT. Amino acid sequence: CASSKGVQPQHF.